These T cell receptor beta chains were read from a single sample in a study of OX40 agonist ivuxolimab in advanced cancers. Profiled with immunoSEQ multiplex PCR; TCRdb holds only in-frame clones, not every one. Among 90,000 to 150,000 clones listed, over 75% were seen once. Specimen: CD4+ or CD8+ T cells sorted from blood, collected in a trial of the OX40 agonist ivuxolimab. The source is an adult with an advanced solid tumor such as melanoma, head and neck, liver or kidney cancer. CDR3s include the opening cysteine and the closing phenylalanine or tryptophan. D genes are given only for firm matches. Clone size, where shown, is once, few, many, or a class for clones that have expanded.

>TRBJ2-3|.|TRBV5-1|.
TGCGCCAGCAGCTTGGCCGTAGGGACAGATACGCAGTATTTT
CASSLAVGTDTQYF
>TRBJ2-1|.|TRBV7-2|.
TGTGCCAGCAGCACAGGGTTTCGCAATGAGCAGTTCTTC
CASSTGFRNEQFF
>TRBJ2-7|.|TRBV7-2|.
TGTGCCAGCAGCTTAGGACCGGCTACCTACGAGCAGTACTTC
CASSLGPATYEQYF
>TRBJ1-2|.|TRBV21-1|.
TGTGCCAGCAACCCTGGACAGGTTTTTATTGGCTACACCTTC
CASNPGQVFIGYTF
>TRBJ2-1|TRBD2|TRBV7-2|.
TGTGCCAGCAGACTAGCGGGGGGTCATTACAATGAGCAGTTCTTC
CASRLAGGHYNEQFF
>TRBJ2-3|.|TRBV10-3|once
TGTGCCATCAGTCGTGGGAGGACAGATACGCAGTATTTT
CAISRGRTDTQYF
>TRBJ2-2|TRBD2|TRBV7-9|once
TGTGCCAGCAGCGCTAGCGGGGGGGCCCCCGGGGAGCTGTTTTTT
CASSASGGAPGELFF
>TRBJ1-3|.|TRBV11-2|.
TGTGCCAGCAGCTTAGCACGGTTATCTGGAAACACCATATATTTT
CASSLARLSGNTIYF
>TRBJ1-1|.|TRBV11-2|.
TGTGCCAGCAGCTTATTGGGAACTGAAGCTTTCTTT
CASSLLGTEAFF
>TRBJ2-3|.|TRBV9|.
TGTGCCAGCAGCCCTCTAGGGGGTGGCACAGATACGCAGTATTTT
CASSPLGGGTDTQYF
>TRBJ1-5|.|TRBV5-6|few
TGTGCCAGCAGCTTTAGGACAGCCAATCAGCCCCAGCATTTT
CASSFRTANQPQHF
>TRBJ2-5|TRBD2|TRBV5-5|.
TGTGCCAGCAGCTTGAATGGACTAGCTCAAGAGACCCAGTACTTC
CASSLNGLAQETQYF
>TRBJ1-1|.|TRBV19|.
TGTGCCAGTACCCTTGGTCGACTCAACACTGAAGCTTTCTTT
CASTLGRLNTEAFF
>TRBJ2-6|.|TRBV10-3|.
TGTGCCATCAGAACGGTGGACAGCCTCTCTGGGGCCAACGTCCTGACTTTC
CAIRTVDSLSGANVLTF
>TRBJ1-2|TRBD1|TRBV4-1|many
TGCGCCAGCAGCCAGGGGACAGGGACTAACTATGGCTACACCTTC
CASSQGTGTNYGYTF
>TRBJ1-5|.|TRBV5-1|.
TGCGCCAGCAGCTTGGCCGGACAGAGCAATCAGCCCCAGCATTTT
CASSLAGQSNQPQHF
>TRBJ2-1|TRBD2|TRBV7-2|once
TGTGCCAGCAGCCCGAGACTAGCGGGGGGGCGATACAATGAGCAGTTCTTC
CASSPRLAGGRYNEQFF
>TRBJ2-7|.|TRBV18|.
TGTGCCAGCTCACCACTGGACGGACGACAGTACGAGCAGTACTTC
CASSPLDGRQYEQYF
>TRBJ1-6|.|TRBV5-1|.
TGCGCCAGCAGCCAAATGGACAGCACCAATTCACCCCTCCACTTT
CASSQMDSTNSPLHF
>TRBJ2-1|.|TRBV30|.
TGTGCCTGGACCAGACTTGGTTGGGATGAGCAGTTCTTC
CAWTRLGWDEQFF
>TRBJ2-7|.|TRBV18|.
TGTGCCAGCTCCCCGGGGACAAGCTACGAGCAGTACTTC
CASSPGTSYEQYF
>TRBJ2-1|TRBD2|TRBV29-1|once
TGCAGCGTTGTGCCCGGGGGGGCCTGGAATGAGCAGTTCTTC
CSVVPGGAWNEQFF
>TRBJ1-5|TRBD1|TRBV7-2|few
TGTGCCAGCAGCCCTCGACAGGGTGGCAGGGAGCCCCAGCATTTT
CASSPRQGGREPQHF
>TRBJ2-3|.|TRBV7-3|.
TGTGCCAGCAGCTTATTAGCATCTAGCACAGATACGCAGTATTTT
CASSLLASSTDTQYF
>TRBJ2-5|.|TRBV28|once
TGTGCCAGCACGAGCAGCAGGACAAGGGGCCACGAGCTGTACTTC
CASTSSRTRGHELYF
>TRBJ2-5|.|TRBV19|.
TGTGCCAGTAGTATGGCAGCCCAAGAGACCCAGTACTTC
CASSMAAQETQYF
>TRBJ1-1|.|TRBV19|.
TGTGCCAGTAGTATAGGCGGAGGAACTTCGGCTTTCTTT
CASSIGGGTSAFF